The rows below give T cell receptor beta chains drawn from one sample of a study of T cells in Graves' hyperthyroidism and ophthalmopathy. TCRdb re-called the multiplex PCR reads with MiXCR, one entry per CDR3 protein. The table has 360,000 or so distinct CDR3 sequences, nearly 15% seen once. Material: blood. These receptors were collected from a woman between 55 and 75 years old with Graves' ophthalmopathy. Each CDR3 is given with its conserved first and last residue.

TRBJ2-3	TRBV7-2	CASSLEGTSGSYTQYF
TRBJ2-4	TRBV4-1	CASSHPGKAKNIQYF
TRBJ2-3	TRBV28	CASARRSSGRASDTQYF
TRBJ2-2	TRBV5-1	CASSSSRGSNTGELFF
TRBJ2-1	TRBV29-1	CSVAGLAGVNEQFF
TRBJ2-5	TRBV18	CASSLSGRRETQYF
TRBJ2-1	TRBV5-1	CASSFPTGLTTSNEQFF
TRBJ2-2	TRBV30	CAWNHDWTGELFF
TRBJ1-1	TRBV14	CASSQRGGSMNTEAFF
TRBJ2-7	TRBV28	CASTRRLPYEQYF
TRBJ2-1	TRBV7-2	CASSFEVGYNEQFF
TRBJ2-2	TRBV7-6	CASSHNFQNTGELFF
TRBJ2-4	TRBV28	CASSPPPSDRAAKNIQYF
TRBJ1-2	TRBV27	CASSTSGQGALGYTF
TRBJ2-5	TRBV14	CASSQRRGSDQYF
TRBJ2-7	TRBV6-1	CASSQTRSSYEQYF